One TCR beta chain is described in this entry. What it binds is not known. The data derive from a study of monozygotic twins with inflammatory bowel disease. The input for each TCR library was 3,500 to 4,500 ng of total RNA. Added by template switching were UMIs that each held a 6-nucleotide sample barcode. TCRdb reprocessed the 5' RACE reads; each CDR3 protein has one entry and no DNA is given. The sample includes roughly 320,000 distinct CDR3 sequences. Broader study findings: Variability in patient repertoires may have come partly from differing immunosuppressive treatments. Especially with disease activity, IBD patients shared fewer clonotypes with others than healthy twins did.

This CDR3 has 15 residues. Germline loops: CDR1 SGHDN, CDR2 FVKESK. The chain couples TRBV14 to TRBJ1-1. The receptor comes from a human donor with ulcerative colitis or Crohn's disease, or a healthy co-twin of an affected twin (not recorded which). Sequences were obtained from blood. CDR3 sequence reads: CAGSAPNELNTEAFF.